This TCR beta chain was obtained from a study of radiotherapy plus CTLA-4 blockade in lung cancer (dated by TCRdb to the late 2010s). Background on the whole study: Objective responses occurred in approximately 19% of enrolled patients, and 30% to 35% achieved disease control.

Regarding this clone: There is no known antigen for this receptor. No much larger clonotype is one base removed from it; base qualities were not supplied.

The CDR3, from cysteine to phenylalanine, totals 14 residues. Only the CDR3 portion is preserved as DNA: 42 bases, with reading frame beginning at the first base. V is cut back by 5 bases and J by 1 base, with 3 bases in the junction unmatched. The CDR1 and CDR2 encoded by the germline V gene are SGHTA and FQGNSA. Results the study describes overall, beyond this receptor: Increased serum interferon-beta after radiation, together with early dynamic changes in blood T cell clones, were reported to be the strongest predictors of response. After treatment with radiotherapy and ipilimumab, TCR clones that came from tumors expanded in the peripheral blood.

Libraries were built with the immunoSEQ multiplex PCR assay. This is the immuneACCESS table as TCRdb keeps it, with only in-frame sequences that have V and J called. A part of the clones is gone; compared with another copy, unresolved V genes explain less than half, and the rest is unexplained. The sample table holds some 60,000 clones, of which roughly three quarters were seen once. Approximately 2.8% of the sample rests with the top ten. The study tested focal radiation therapy combined with CTLA-4 blockade (ipilimumab) in patients with chemo-refractory metastatic non-small-cell lung cancer. The sample here was peripheral blood, taken from a patient treated with radiotherapy plus ipilimumab. The rearrangement combines TRBV7-2 with TRBJ2-3, and 7 junction bases match TRBD1. This receptor was obtained from a human donor with non-small cell lung cancer who had a complete response to radiotherapy plus ipilimumab. The nucleotides read TGTGCCAGCAGCGCGGACAGGCGCACAGATACGCAGTATTTT. Its protein product is CASSADRRTDTQYF.